These 27 T cell receptor beta chains share one sample of origin, sequenced in a study of blood T cell repertoires in COVID-19. Sequencing was performed with immunoSEQ multiplex PCR; in TCRdb, only in-frame clones are kept and a portion is missing. The sample shows over 200,000 clones, 92% of them seen only once. The sample comprised peripheral blood. These receptors were collected from a man aged 25 to 40 with acute or convalescent COVID-19.

The chain couples TRBV7-9 to TRBJ1-3; TRBD1 might be the D (6 bases). The CDR3 is made up of 14 amino acids. The germline V gene has CDR1 SEHNR and CDR2 FQNEAQ (reference sequence). The V end lost 6 bases, the J end lost 3 bases, and 12 bases lay between the germline ends. CDR3 coding DNA: TGTGCCAGCAGGCTGGCAGGGGTTGGAAACACCATATATTTT. Its protein product is CASRLAGVGNTIYF. Full variable domain (outside the CDR3, taken from reference TRBV7-9 and TRBJ1-3): DTGVSQNPRHKITKRGQNVTFRCDPISEHNRLYWYRQTLGQGPEFLTYFQNEAQLEKSRLLSDRFSAERPKGSFSTLEIQRTEQGDSAMYLCASRLAGVGNTIYFGEGSWLTVV.

The gene calls are TRBV3-1 (or the pseudogene TRBV3-2) and TRBJ2-1; D ambiguous. Deletions cut 1 base from V and 12 bases from J, with 10 bases between. Germline-derived CDR1 and CDR2 are LGHDT and YNNKEL (reference sequence). This CDR3 spans 12 amino acids. Written as DNA, the CDR3 is TGTGCCAGCAGCCAAGGTCCGCCGAGGCAGTTCTTC. It encodes CASSQGPPRQFF.

The chain links TRBV7-9 to TRBJ2-7, with D possibly matching TRBD2 (6 bases). V was cut by 1 base and J by 5 bases, with 18 bases left in between. There are 16 residues in the CDR3. Germline CDR1 reads SEHNR; CDR2 reads FQNEAQ (reference sequence). The CDR3 DNA reads TGTGCCAGCAGCTTAGGATTTCGGGGAGGTTTCCACGAGCAGTACTTC. This gives the protein CASSLGFRGGFHEQYF.

This chain links TRBV29-1 with TRBJ1-2; the D gene is possibly TRBD1 (6 bases). This CDR3 spans 11 amino acids. Germline V gene lookup returns CDR1 SQVTM and CDR2 ANQGSEA. Trimming pared 5 bases from V and 5 bases from J, leaving 9 bases between. As DNA, the CDR3 is TGCAGCGTTACCCAGGGGTATGGCTACACCTTC. It translates to CSVTQGYGYTF.

The chain employs TRBV18 and TRBJ2-5, with 14 bases fitting TRBD2. V lost 5 bases and J lost 4; bases outside the gene matches: 0. The CDR3 runs 14 residues. Germline CDR1 and CDR2: KGHSH and LQKENI. In DNA, the CDR3 is TGTGCCAGCTCAGGACTAGCGGGAGGAGAGACCCAGTACTTC. As protein: CASSGLAGGETQYF.

The chain joins TRBV13 to TRBJ1-1, with D possibly matching TRBD1 (5 bases). CDR3 length: 16 residues. Trimming shortened V by 0 bases and J by 4 bases, and 15 bases separated the two germline ends. Germline V lookup: CDR1 PRHDT, CDR2 FYEKMQ (reference sequence). CDR3 coding DNA: TGTGCCAGCAGCTTAGGGACAGTAACGTTGAGCACTGAAGCTTTCTTT. It yields the protein CASSLGTVTLSTEAFF.

In its sample, this clone was seen once. The V call is TRBV6-1, the J call TRBJ2-5; weak D call: TRBD2 (5 bases). Trimming stripped 1 base from V and 5 bases from J, with 20 bases between. CDR1 MNHNS and CDR2 SASEGT come from the germline V gene. CDR3 size: 17 residues. The CDR3 bases are TGTGCCAGCAGTGAAGTCCTCTACGGGAACTTTCGGGAGACCCAGTACTTC. It specifies CASSEVLYGNFRETQYF.

V is TRBV5-5 and J is TRBJ1-2; 9 bases agree with TRBD1. The J segment lost 7 bases and the V segment lost 2 bases, leaving 6 bases of the junction unmatched. CDR1 and CDR2 from the germline V gene are SGHKS and YYEKEE (reference sequence). CDR3 length equals 14 residues. The CDR3 DNA sequence: TGTGCCAGCAGCTTCGGGGACAGGGTGTCTGGCTACACCTTC. Encoded protein: CASSFGDRVSGYTF. The full variable domain, rest sourced from reference TRBV5-5 and TRBJ1-2, is DAGVTQSPTHLIKTRGQQVTLRCSPISGHKSVSWYQQVLGQGPQFIFQYYEKEERGRGNFPDRFSARQFPNYSSELNVNALLLGDSALYLCASSFGDRVSGYTFGSGTRLTVV.

V gene TRBV2 combines with J gene TRBJ2-1; D is unclear. CDR3 length: 13 amino acids. The V end lost 8 bases, the J end lost 5 bases, and 13 bases lay between the germline ends. The germline CDR1 and CDR2 sequences are SNHLY and FYNNEI. The CDR3 sequence: CASEVYRNNEQFF. The CDR3 DNA reads TGTGCCAGCGAGGTTTATAGGAACAATGAGCAGTTCTTC.

V gene TRBV29-1 combines with J gene TRBJ2-7; tentatively, D is TRBD2 (6 bases). Trimming took off 2 bases at V and 1 base at J, with 21 bases between the two ends. Germline V gene lookup returns CDR1 SQVTM and CDR2 ANQGSEA. The CDR3 runs to 17 residues. The CDR3 region has the DNA TGCAGCGTTGAACAATACCCCGGAGGGGCGGGATCCTACGAGCAGTACTTC. Its protein product is CSVEQYPGGAGSYEQYF.

The chain links TRBV6-6 to TRBJ2-1; the match to TRBD2 covers 9 bases. This CDR3 spans 12 amino acids. After removal of 7 bases from V and 15 bases from J, the junction contained 10 bases not matched to a gene. The germline V gene encodes CDR1 MNHNY and CDR2 SVGAGI (reference sequence). The CDR3 nucleotides are TGTGCCAGCACCGCCCCGCGGGAGGGCCGGTTCTTC. Encoded protein: CASTAPREGRFF.

This clone was observed once. The rearrangement joins TRBV27 to TRBJ2-3; unclear D gene. The CDR3 length is 15 residues. V was cut by 2 bases and J by 2 bases, with 11 bases left in between. Germline loops: CDR1 MNHEY, CDR2 SMNVEV (reference sequence). CDR3 loop: CASSLTRVVTDTQYF. The CDR3 DNA sequence: TGTGCCAGCAGTTTAACTCGGGTGGTCACAGATACGCAGTATTTT.

The chain is built from TRBV5-5 and TRBJ2-7, with 7 bases matching TRBD1. V lost 3 bases, J lost 4 bases, and 13 bases stayed unmatched. Germline-derived CDR1 and CDR2 are SGHKS and YYEKEE (reference sequence). This CDR3 has 16 residues. CDR3 nucleotides: TGTGCCAGCAGCTCCGTGGGAACAGGGGCCCAGTACGAGCAGTACTTC. Its protein is CASSSVGTGAQYEQYF.

The rearrangement uses TRBV7-9 and TRBJ1-1, with D unresolved. The CDR3 has 13 residues. Looked up from germline, CDR1 is SEHNR and CDR2 is FQNEAQ (reference sequence). V lost 5 bases and J lost 4, with 11 bases in between. CDR3 amino acids: CASSQIGGTEAFF. The CDR3 DNA is TGTGCCAGCAGCCAAATAGGAGGCACTGAAGCTTTCTTT. The full variable domain, completed using reference TRBV7-9 and TRBJ1-1, is DTGVSQNPRHKITKRGQNVTFRCDPISEHNRLYWYRQTLGQGPEFLTYFQNEAQLEKSRLLSDRFSAERPKGSFSTLEIQRTEQGDSAMYLCASSQIGGTEAFFGQGTRLTVV.

This chain connects TRBV30 to TRBJ1-3, with D unresolved. The CDR3 contains 12 residues. Deletions cut 2 bases from V and 3 bases from J, with 5 bases between. Germline loops: CDR1 GTSNPN, CDR2 SVGIG (reference sequence). The chain's CDR3 is CAWSPGGNTIYF. CDR3 bases: TGTGCCTGGAGTCCGGGTGGAAACACCATATATTTT.

This clone came up once. The CDR3 reads CASSLRFTGGNTEAFF. CDR3 bases: TGTGCCAGCAGCTTAAGGTTTACAGGGGGGAACACTGAAGCTTTCTTT. The chain has TRBV7-9 and TRBJ1-1; 8 positions match TRBD1. The ends lost 2 bases at V and 1 base at J; junction bases unmatched: 6. The CDR3 has 16 residues. Germline V lookup: CDR1 SEHNR, CDR2 FQNEAQ (reference sequence).

J is TRBJ1-2 and V is TRBV5-4, with a weak D call TRBD1 (6 bases). This CDR3 region has 14 residues. Germline V gives CDR1 SGHNT, CDR2 YYREEE (reference sequence). Deletions cut 1 base from V and 8 bases from J, with 15 bases between. Here the CDR3 reads CASSLPGALRGYTF. The CDR3 nucleotides are TGTGCCAGCAGCTTGCCAGGGGCCCTGAGGGGCTACACCTTC. The whole variable domain, filled in from reference TRBV5-4 and TRBJ1-2, reads ETGVTQSPTHLIKTRGQQVTLRCSSQSGHNTVSWYQQALGQGPQFIFQYYREEENGRGNFPPRFSGLQFPNYSSELNVNALELDDSALYLCASSLPGALRGYTFGSGTRLTVV.

This clone was seen only once. The chain uses TRBV5-8 and TRBJ2-1, with D tentatively TRBD2 (6 bases). The CDR3 covers 15 residues. The germline CDR1 and CDR2 sequences are SGHTS and YDEGEE. V lost 1 base, J lost 4 bases, and 12 bases lay in between. The CDR3 sequence is CASSLTLGGYNEQFF. The CDR3 DNA reads as TGTGCCAGCAGCTTGACCCTGGGGGGTTACAATGAGCAGTTCTTC.

The genes are TRBV6-5 and TRBJ1-2; TRBD1 matches 10 bases. V lost 6 bases, J lost 7 bases, and 8 bases stayed unmatched. Germline V gene lookup returns CDR1 MNHEY and CDR2 SVGAGI. The CDR3 loop spans 14 amino acids. CDR3 bases: TGTGCCAGCAGCAGGGACAGGGGTTTCGGTGGCTACACCTTC. Its translation: CASSRDRGFGGYTF.

The chain employs TRBV24-1 and TRBJ1-5; D unresolved. This CDR3 contains 13 residues. Germline V gene data show CDR1 as KGHDR and CDR2 as SFDVKD. V lost 4 bases to trimming and J lost 9 bases, with 12 bases between them. The CDR3 coding sequence is TGTGCCACCAGTGAGAATCGCCCAGGGCCCCAGCATTTT. It translates to CATSENRPGPQHF.

CDR3 sequence (DNA): TGTGCCAGCAGCCGCGGAGGCTATGGCTACACCTTC. As protein: CASSRGGYGYTF. The chain joins TRBV16 to TRBJ1-2; D is undetermined. V lost 4 bases and J 4 bases, leaving 7 bases between the germline ends. The germline V gene has CDR1 KGHSY and CDR2 FQNENV. The CDR3 loop spans 12 amino acids.

The genes are TRBV18 and TRBJ2-5; TRBD1 matches at 7 bases. The V gene's germline CDR1 is KGHSH and CDR2 LQKENI. J was trimmed by 7 bases and V by 3 bases; bases with no gene match: 11. The CDR3 is 15 residues long. This CDR3 is CASSPSDSPGGTQYF. For the CDR3, the DNA is TGTGCCAGCTCACCCTCTGACTCACCAGGGGGGACCCAGTACTTC.

The chain has TRBV7-8 and TRBJ1-4; 7 positions agree with TRBD1. J was trimmed by 0 bases and V by 0 bases; bases with no gene match: 7. This CDR3 has 18 residues. Germline-derived CDR1 and CDR2 are SGHVS and FQNEAQ. The CDR3 coding sequence is TGTGCCAGCAGCTTAGCGAATCGGGACAGAACAACTAATGAAAAACTGTTTTTT. It yields the protein CASSLANRDRTTNEKLFF.

This clone was found once. The rearrangement joins TRBV10-3 to TRBJ1-1; D may be TRBD1 (6 bases). Germline CDR1 reads ENHRY; CDR2 reads SYGVKD. V was cut by 6 bases and J by 1 base, with 12 bases left in between. The CDR3 loop spans 14 amino acids. As DNA, the CDR3 is TGTGCCATCAGGGGGGACACCCGGAACACTGAAGCTTTCTTT. Amino acids: CAIRGDTRNTEAFF.

This clone was picked up one time. The chain couples TRBV28 to TRBJ2-3; 7 bases are a match to TRBD1. Trimming cost V 6 bases and J 1 base; bases outside gene matches: 16. The CDR3 runs to 18 residues. The germline V gene encodes CDR1 MDHEN and CDR2 SYDVKM. The CDR3 reads CASSHPQGEVVRTDTQYF. As DNA, the CDR3 is TGTGCCAGCAGCCATCCCCAGGGGGAAGTGGTCCGCACAGATACGCAGTATTTT.

The chain carries TRBV3-1 (or the pseudogene TRBV3-2) and TRBJ2-5, with 7 bases identical to TRBD1. V lost 2 bases, J lost 3 bases, and 3 bases stayed unmatched. CDR3 size: 14 residues. Germline CDR1 is LGHDT and CDR2 is YNNKEL (reference sequence). The CDR3 bases are TGTGCCAGCAGCCAATCGACAGGGAAAGAGACCCAGTACTTC. It encodes CASSQSTGKETQYF.

The V and J genes are TRBV28 and TRBJ2-2; D remains unclear. V was cut by 6 bases and J by 4 bases, with 15 bases left in between. The V gene's germline CDR1 is MDHEN and CDR2 SYDVKM. The CDR3 has 15 residues. CDR3 bases: TGTGCCAGCAGGCAAAACTACCTGGGCACCGGGGAGCTGTTTTTT. Protein product: CASRQNYLGTGELFF.